This TCR beta chain was identified in a study of blood T cell repertoires in COVID-19 (dated by TCRdb to 2018 to 2020). Regarding the complete study: Samples from collaborators originated in the United States, Italy and Spain and spanned both the acute and convalescent phases of COVID-19. Where available, HLA class I and class II types were taken from metadata supplied by the sample provider and were not determined by assay-based typing. Samples came from the ongoing ImmuneRACE study (first 160 participants) plus 1,254 subjects from 6 global collaborators. Nearly every sample came with metadata listing a de-identified subject ID, COVID-19 status, age in years and sex. The dataset comprised deeply sampled blood TCRbeta repertoires from subjects exposed to, actively infected with, or recovered from COVID-19. The prospective study material was composed of cDNA or gDNA derived from T cells, B-cell-depleted T cells, or PBMCs. The repertoires were made available in a free public database intended to serve as a resource for research on the immune response to SARS-CoV-2. Points the paper makes about the study in general: Clinical and demographic metadata were provided uncurated, with the amount varying by source and participant.

TCRbeta CDR3 regions were amplified from genomic DNA by means of the immunoSEQ Assay, a bias-controlled multiplex PCR. The study's own analysis went as follows. The number of nucleated cells in each sample was estimated by amplification of reference gene primers within the assay. To quantify the absolute abundance of each unique TCRbeta CDR3 rearrangement, sequence reads were collapsed and filtered. Productive Simpson clonality was computed per sample as the square root of Simpson's diversity index over productive rearrangements. TCRdb took this table from immuneACCESS and kept in-frame rearrangements with V and J called. Such tables lack part of the clones; where checked against another copy, unresolved V genes explain under half of the gap, and the rest is unexplained. V, J and clone size reflect that table, while D and trimming were determined from the DNA. Within this sample are 100,000 to 150,000 clones, with over 75% of them counted one time only. The ten top clones hold roughly 1.1% of the sample.

As for this clone: The antigen it binds to is not known. Per-base quality was not reported, and no clone a single base away is much larger than it.

Whole blood was collected in K2EDTA tubes by collaborating institutions according to the institutions' own protocols. For TCRbeta analysis, collaborator samples were shipped as frozen whole blood, as isolated PBMCs, or as DNA extracted from either sample type. The V end loses 5 bases and the J end loses 2 bases, and a stretch of 10 bases separates them. Including cysteine and phenylalanine, the CDR3 has 14 amino acids. CDR3 DNA only is kept here, 42 bases in frame from base 1. CDR1 and CDR2, looked up from the germline V gene (reference sequence), are SEHNR and FQNEAQ. The TCR was taken from an elderly woman with acute or convalescent COVID-19. The V and J genes are TRBV7-9 and TRBJ2-1; the D region possibly corresponds to TRBD2 (6 bases align). Sequencing was carried out using peripheral blood. The CDR3 loop reads CASSLGTAYNEQFF. The sequenced DNA is TGTGCCAGCAGCCTCGGGACTGCCTACAATGAGCAGTTCTTC.